Below, 12 T cell receptor beta chains from the same sample are listed, as sequenced in a study of cytomegalovirus exposure and HLA in healthy donors. The PCR ran on 60 Vbeta and 13 Jbeta primers. Only in-frame clones appear in the TCRdb table, and some are missing; sequencing was by immunoSEQ multiplex PCR. The sample includes 180,000 or so clones, roughly 73% of them seen just once. The sample taken for sequencing was PBMCs. The receptors originated from a female donor in good health and CMV-seronegative.

V is TRBV11-1 and J is TRBJ1-2, with TRBD1 identical over 7 bases. Germline-derived CDR1 and CDR2 are SGHAT and FQDESV (reference sequence). The V segment lost 7 bases and the J segment 8 bases; nucleotides outside the gene matches: 10. This CDR3 contains 13 residues. The CDR3 region has the DNA TGTGCCAGCACCCCTGTCAGAGGGGGCGGCTACACCTTC. This sequence encodes CASTPVRGGGYTF.

V usage is TRBV28 and J usage is TRBJ1-1, with 7 bases identical to TRBD1. The CDR3 has 13 residues. Germline V gives CDR1 MDHEN, CDR2 SYDVKM. The junction had 4 bases not matched to a gene; V was cut back by 4 bases and J by 5 bases. The CDR3 coding sequence is TGTGCCAGCAGTTCCGACAGGGTTACTGAAGCTTTCTTT. Translation: CASSSDRVTEAFF.

This clone occurred a few times. CDR3 sequence reads: CSGGGGSGELFF. Here the CDR3 DNA reads TGCAGCGGGGGAGGAGGTTCCGGGGAGCTGTTTTTT. The chain couples TRBV29-1 to TRBJ2-2, with a weak D call TRBD2 (6 bases). The CDR3 spans 12 residues. Germline V gives CDR1 SQVTM, CDR2 ANQGSEA. V was trimmed by 7 bases and J by 6 bases, leaving 12 bases between them.

The rearrangement joins TRBV5-6 to TRBJ1-6; weak D call: TRBD1 (6 bases). CDR3 length: 15 amino acids. V was cut by 3 bases and J by 11 bases, with 18 bases left in between. Germline assignment: CDR1 SGHDT and CDR2 YYEEEE. CDR3 sequence reads: CASSSRGGARTPLHF. DNA of the CDR3: TGTGCCAGCAGCTCGCGGGGGGGGGCGAGGACACCCCTCCACTTT.

The genes are TRBV7-9 and TRBJ2-7, with 10 nucleotides matching TRBD1. The CDR3 sequence is 15 residues long. Germline V gives CDR1 SEHNR, CDR2 FQNEAQ (reference sequence). Trimming cost V 4 bases and J 4 bases; bases outside gene matches: 7. The CDR3 sequence: CASSYPDRGEYEQYF. Here the CDR3 DNA reads TGTGCCAGCAGCTACCCGGACAGGGGGGAGTACGAGCAGTACTTC.

J is TRBJ2-3 and V is TRBV9, with a tentative D call TRBD1 (5 bases). The CDR3 length is 16 residues. Germline V gene sequence: CDR1 SGDLS, CDR2 YYNGEE. V lost 0 bases and J lost 2, with 13 bases in between. The CDR3 DNA reads as TGTGCCAGCAGCGTAGCTATAGGGGCAGCCACAGATACGCAGTATTTT. Protein sequence: CASSVAIGAATDTQYF. Together with reference TRBV9 and TRBJ2-3, the CDR3 gives the full variable domain: DSGVTQTPKHLITATGQRVTLRCSPRSGDLSVYWYQQSLDQGLQFLIQYYNGEERAKGNILERFSAQQFPDLHSELNLSSLELGDSALYFCASSVAIGAATDTQYFGPGTRLTVL.

The V call is TRBV2, the J call TRBJ2-1, with TRBD1 matching 9 bases. V dropped 10 bases and J dropped 3; count of bases not matched to a gene: 4. CDR1 is SNHLY and CDR2 is FYNNEI in the germline V gene. The CDR3 is 13 amino acids. The CDR3 protein is CATAGQGYNEQFF. The CDR3 DNA is TGTGCCACCGCGGGACAGGGCTACAATGAGCAGTTCTTC.

The V and J genes are TRBV28 and TRBJ1-2, with D possibly being TRBD1 (5 bases). There are 11 residues in the CDR3. V was cut by 8 bases and J by 4 bases, with 8 bases left in between. Germline-derived CDR1 and CDR2 are MDHEN and SYDVKM. The CDR3 region is CASGGVYGYTF. The CDR3 region has the DNA TGTGCCAGCGGAGGGGTCTATGGCTACACCTTC.

On this clone itself: Sequence at one end of the junction differs from germline and may be a read error. The rearrangement uses TRBV28 and TRBJ1-6; possible D gene TRBD1, 6 bases. The germline V gene encodes CDR1 MDHEN and CDR2 SYDVKM. This CDR3 has 17 residues. The CDR3 sequence: CASSPPRGRGNNLPLHF. In DNA form, the CDR3 reads TGTGCCAGCAGTCCTCCCAGGGGAAGAGGAAATAATTTACCCCTCCACTTT.

J is TRBJ2-3 and V is TRBV19; 12 bases are shared with TRBD2. Germline lookup yields CDR1 LNHDA and CDR2 SQIVND (reference sequence). There are 18 residues in the CDR3. V was pared by 3 bases and J by 3 bases, with 10 bases of the junction left unmatched. CDR3 in DNA: TGTGCCAGTAGTATCGGCGCTAGCGGGGGGGTATTAACAGATACGCAGTATTTT. This sequence encodes CASSIGASGGVLTDTQYF.

The chain joins TRBV11-2 to TRBJ1-5, with D hard to call. With 2 bases removed from V and 2 bases from J, the gap between germline ends came to 7 bases. The CDR3 is made up of 14 amino acids. In germline, CDR1 is SGHAT, CDR2 FQNNGV. The CDR3 is CASSLRTGNQPQHF. In DNA, the CDR3 is TGTGCCAGCAGCTTACGCACAGGCAATCAGCCCCAGCATTTT.

A remark on this clone: Other DNA sequences in the same sample also yield this CDR3. The V gene is TRBV18, the J gene TRBJ1-1, with D perhaps TRBD1 (5 bases). V was cut by 3 bases and J by 1 base, with 6 bases left in between. Per the germline V gene, CDR1 is KGHSH and CDR2 is LQKENI. CDR3 length equals 13 residues. The chain's CDR3 is CASSPQGNTEAFF. Here the CDR3 DNA reads TGTGCCAGCTCACCGCAGGGGAACACTGAAGCTTTCTTT.